Listed below are T cell receptor beta chains from one sample, sequenced in a study of cytomegalovirus exposure and HLA in healthy donors. This table comes from immunoSEQ multiplex PCR, and its TCRdb copy is limited to in-frame clones, with some not included. The data show 150,000 to 200,000 clones, more than 70% seen once. The specimen sequenced was PBMCs. Receptors were obtained from a male donor in good health and CMV-seronegative. Each CDR3 is given with its conserved first and last residue. D genes are given only for firm matches. Where a row states a size, it is once, few, many or the class of an expanded clone; other rows omit it.

d_gene	v_gene	j_gene	abundance	CDR3aa	CDR3nt
TRBD2	TRBV6-5	TRBJ2-2	few	CASSSPGGRYGELFF	TGTGCCAGCAGTTCTCCGGGGGGGCGCTACGGGGAGCTGTTTTTT
NA	TRBV6-1	TRBJ1-2	NA	CASSVEGGYYGYTF	TGTGCCAGCAGTGTCGAGGGGGGGTACTATGGCTACACCTTC
NA	TRBV5-5	TRBJ2-7	NA	CASSLAAGQTYEQYF	TGTGCCAGCAGCTTGGCCGCGGGACAGACCTACGAGCAGTACTTC
TRBD1	TRBV2	TRBJ1-3	NA	CASSDGTVGNTIYF	TGTGCCAGCAGTGATGGGACAGTCGGAAACACCATATATTTT
TRBD1	TRBV28	TRBJ2-7	NA	CASSQTGGEQYF	TGTGCCAGCAGTCAGACAGGGGGCGAGCAGTACTTC
NA	TRBV28	TRBJ2-7	NA	CASSFGASYEQYF	TGTGCCAGCAGTTTCGGAGCCTCCTACGAGCAGTACTTC
NA	TRBV13	TRBJ1-4	NA	CASSSKSGGGEKLFF	TGTGCCAGCAGTTCAAAGTCGGGGGGAGGGGAAAAACTGTTTTTT
NA	TRBV7-9	TRBJ2-3	NA	CASSMTRTDTQYF	TGTGCCAGCAGCATGACTCGCACAGATACGCAGTATTTT
NA	TRBV7-2	TRBJ2-5	NA	CASSLSSETQYF	TGTGCCAGCAGCTTAAGTAGTGAGACCCAGTACTTC
NA	TRBV29-1	TRBJ2-1	NA	CSVSPGGAYNEQFF	TGCAGCGTTTCCCCGGGCGGGGCCTACAATGAGCAGTTCTTC
NA	TRBV4-1	TRBJ1-6	once	CASSLPRDNSPLHF	TGCGCCAGCAGCCTCCCGAGGGATAATTCACCCCTCCACTTT
TRBD2	TRBV7-6	TRBJ2-5	NA	CASSLGSGGRSETQYF	TGTGCCAGCAGCTTAGGGAGCGGGGGAAGGTCGGAGACCCAGTACTTC